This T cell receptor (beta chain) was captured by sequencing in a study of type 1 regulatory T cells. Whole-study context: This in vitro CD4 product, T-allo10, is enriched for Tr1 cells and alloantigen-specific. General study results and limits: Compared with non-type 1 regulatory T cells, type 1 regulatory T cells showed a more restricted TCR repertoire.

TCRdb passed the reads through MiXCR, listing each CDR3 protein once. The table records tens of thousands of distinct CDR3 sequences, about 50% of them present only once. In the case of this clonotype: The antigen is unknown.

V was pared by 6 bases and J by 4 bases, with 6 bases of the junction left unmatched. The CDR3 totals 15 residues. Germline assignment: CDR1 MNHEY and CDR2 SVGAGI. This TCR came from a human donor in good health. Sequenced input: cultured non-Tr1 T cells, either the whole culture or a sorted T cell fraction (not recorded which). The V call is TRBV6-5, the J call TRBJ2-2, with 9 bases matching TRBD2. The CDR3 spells CASSAGGRGTGELFF. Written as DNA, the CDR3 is TGTGCCAGCAGCGCGGGGGGGCGGGGCACCGGGGAGCTGTTTTTT.